This T cell receptor (beta chain) was documented in a study of T cell responses to AZD1222 COVID-19 vaccine. Study findings and constraints: Only a handful of people who got AZD1222 tested seropositive at baseline. There were repertoire samples only from the period after the peak T cell response.

The method was immunoSEQ multiplex PCR; TCRdb's version includes in-frame clones alone and lacks a portion of them. This table holds 150,000 or so clones, approximately 91% found once. The CDR3 totals 16 residues. In its sample, this clone was seen once. The antigen remains unidentified. The TCR sequence derives from an adult who received the AZD1222 COVID-19 vaccine. This chain links TRBV21-1 with TRBJ2-1. TRBV21-1 is shown as a pseudogene. Sequenced here: peripheral blood, sampled 28 days after the second AZD1222 dose. The CDR3 DNA follows: TGTGCCAGCAGCAAACCGACCAATATGAAGTACAATGAGCAGTTCTTC. Amino acid sequence: CASSKPTNMKYNEQFF.